Below, 15 T cell receptor beta chains from the same sample are listed, as sequenced in a study of blood T cell repertoires in COVID-19. TCRdb keeps only in-frame clones here, not all; method: immunoSEQ multiplex PCR. The sample lists 350,000 or so clones; 85% to 90% were seen once. The material sequenced was PBMCs or T cells enriched from blood (not recorded which). These TCRs come from a woman aged 25 to 39 who had been exposed to COVID-19.

This chain links TRBV27 with TRBJ1-2, with no clear D. With 6 bases removed from V and 8 bases from J, the gap between germline ends came to 19 bases. The germline V gene has CDR1 MNHEY and CDR2 SMNVEV (reference sequence). CDR3 length: 14 residues. CDR3 loop: CASSYVGGLGGYTF. The CDR3 DNA is TGTGCCAGCAGCTATGTAGGTGGCCTAGGCGGCTACACCTTC.

The chain is built from TRBV24-1 and TRBJ2-3, with TRBD2 matching 11 bases. The CDR3 sequence is 16 residues long. Germline V lookup: CDR1 KGHDR, CDR2 SFDVKD. V lost 5 bases and J lost 2; bases outside the gene matches: 5. In DNA form, the CDR3 reads TGTGCCACCAGTGCCGTACTAGCGGGAGACACAGATACGCAGTATTTT. Translating it yields CATSAVLAGDTDTQYF.

CDR3 bases: TGCGCCAGCAGTGCCTCTTCGTTCACAGATACGCAGTATTTT. This codes for CASSASSFTDTQYF. The chain uses TRBV10-1 and TRBJ2-3; no definite D call. Trimming removed 4 bases from V and 2 bases from J, with 10 bases in between. Per germline, CDR1 WNHNN and CDR2 SYGVQD (reference sequence). The CDR3 consists of 14 residues.

The V gene is TRBV7-2, the J gene TRBJ2-2; 7 bases line up with TRBD1. Germline lookup yields CDR1 SGHTA and CDR2 FQGNSA. With 7 bases clipped from V and 4 bases from J, the junction kept 15 bases outside the gene matches. The CDR3 spans 17 residues. This CDR3 reads CASNPGTEMWGTGELFF. The CDR3 nucleotides read TGTGCCAGCAACCCCGGGACAGAAATGTGGGGCACCGGGGAGCTGTTTTTT.

The chain recombines TRBV19 with TRBJ1-1, with TRBD1 matching over 8 bases. This CDR3 is 16 amino acids long. Unmatched junction bases numbered 14, after V lost 7 bases and J lost 4 bases. Per germline, CDR1 LNHDA and CDR2 SQIVND (reference sequence). The CDR3 coding sequence is TGTGCCAGTACTCTCGGACAGGGCGGGTTGGGCACTGAAGCTTTCTTT. Its translation: CASTLGQGGLGTEAFF. The full variable domain, completed using reference TRBV19 and TRBJ1-1, is DGGITQSPKYLFRKEGQNVTLSCEQNLNHDAMYWYRQDPGQGLRLIYYSQIVNDFQKGDIAEGYSVSREKKESFPLTVTSAQKNPTAFYLCASTLGQGGLGTEAFFGQGTRLTVV.

The chain employs TRBV18 and TRBJ1-3; D gene ambiguous. V was pared by 4 bases and J by 4 bases, with 8 bases between. CDR1 and CDR2 from the germline V gene are KGHSH and LQKENI. This CDR3 has 13 amino acids. The CDR3 loop reads CASSLSGGNTIYF. The CDR3 coding sequence is TGTGCCAGCTCACTGAGCGGGGGAAACACCATATATTTT. Drawing the rest from reference TRBV18 and TRBJ1-3, the complete variable domain is NAGVMQNPRHLVRRRGQEARLRCSPMKGHSHVYWYRQLPEEGLKFMVYLQKENIIDESGMPKERFSAEFPKEGPSILRIQQVVRGDSAAYFCASSLSGGNTIYFGEGSWLTVV.

This chain uses TRBV12-3 or TRBV12-4 with TRBJ1-5; TRBD1 might be the D (5 bases). The CDR3 consists of 13 residues. V was shortened by 3 bases and J by 8 bases, with 11 bases between the two germline ends. The CDR3 DNA reads TGTGCCAGCAGTTTGCCAGGGCTAGAGCCCCAGCATTTT. Amino acids: CASSLPGLEPQHF.

Here the CDR3 reads CASGLTSGTSGSQETQYF. CDR3 in DNA: TGTGCTAGTGGTTTGACATCCGGGACTAGCGGGTCCCAAGAGACCCAGTACTTC. The rearrangement links TRBV12-5 to TRBJ2-5; 12 nucleotides agree with TRBD2. The CDR3 extends over 18 amino acids. Germline V lookup: CDR1 LGHNT, CDR2 FRNRAP. V trimming: 2 bases; J trimming: 1 base; junction bases outside the gene matches: 8.

This clone has a single count. This chain connects TRBV5-8 to TRBJ2-7; D is unresolved. Trimming pared 2 bases from V and 3 bases from J, leaving 18 bases between. In germline, CDR1 is SGHTS, CDR2 YDEGEE. The CDR3 is 16 amino acids. In DNA, the CDR3 is TGTGCCAGCAGCTTAGTCCCCTCCGCAGGCATCTACGAGCAGTACTTC. Translation gives CASSLVPSAGIYEQYF.

The CDR3 coding sequence is TGTGCCAGCAGCCCACGGGGACAGACGAAATACGAGCAGTACTTC. It translates to CASSPRGQTKYEQYF. The chain has TRBV3-1 (or the pseudogene TRBV3-2) and TRBJ2-7, with 7 bases identical to TRBD1. Germline V lookup: CDR1 LGHDT, CDR2 YNNKEL (reference sequence). This CDR3 spans 15 amino acids. Trimming took 4 bases from V and 4 from J; bases not matched to a gene: 10.

This chain uses TRBV19 with TRBJ1-1; TRBD1 is a possible D gene (6 bases). The germline V gene has CDR1 LNHDA and CDR2 SQIVND (reference sequence). This CDR3 has 13 residues. V dropped 8 bases and J dropped 0 bases, with 10 bases sitting between them. The CDR3 bases are TGTGCCAGTGCACAGGGAATGAACACTGAAGCTTTCTTT. Protein sequence: CASAQGMNTEAFF. Full variable domain (remainder filled in from reference TRBV19 and TRBJ1-1): DGGITQSPKYLFRKEGQNVTLSCEQNLNHDAMYWYRQDPGQGLRLIYYSQIVNDFQKGDIAEGYSVSREKKESFPLTVTSAQKNPTAFYLCASAQGMNTEAFFGQGTRLTVV.

The V gene is TRBV19, the J gene TRBJ2-7; TRBD2 matches at 7 bases. V was clipped by 3 bases and J by 5 bases; unmatched bases: 10. CDR3 length: 15 amino acids. From germline, CDR1 is LNHDA and CDR2 SQIVND (reference sequence). The CDR3 here is CASSISVGRVDEQYF. CDR3 DNA sequence: TGTGCCAGTAGTATTTCTGTTGGGAGGGTCGACGAGCAGTACTTC. The variable domain in full, completed from reference TRBV19 and TRBJ2-7, reads DGGITQSPKYLFRKEGQNVTLSCEQNLNHDAMYWYRQDPGQGLRLIYYSQIVNDFQKGDIAEGYSVSREKKESFPLTVTSAQKNPTAFYLCASSISVGRVDEQYFGPGTRLTVT.

The chain recombines TRBV5-1 with TRBJ2-7, with 7 nucleotides matching TRBD1. This CDR3 is 15 amino acids long. Germline V gene lookup returns CDR1 SGHRS and CDR2 YFSETQ. With V trimmed by 4 bases and J by 0 bases, 7 bases remained unmatched. CDR3 nucleotides: TGCGCCAGCAGCCTCGAGGACAGGAGCTCCTACGAGCAGTACTTC. Protein sequence: CASSLEDRSSYEQYF. The whole variable domain, remainder taken from reference TRBV5-1 and TRBJ2-7, is KAGVTQTPRYLIKTRGQQVTLSCSPISGHRSVSWYQQTPGQGLQFLFEYFSETQRNKGNFPGRFSGRQFSNSRSEMNVSTLELGDSALYLCASSLEDRSSYEQYFGPGTRLTVT.

This clone came up once. The chain employs TRBV24-1 and TRBJ2-3; 7 positions agree with TRBD2. Trimming removed 4 bases from V and 4 bases from J; junction bases left unmatched: 19. The CDR3 spans 19 residues. Per germline, CDR1 KGHDR and CDR2 SFDVKD. The CDR3 sequence is CATSEGFLGSGPRADTQYF. CDR3 nucleotide sequence: TGTGCCACCAGTGAAGGGTTCCTCGGTAGCGGGCCCCGGGCAGATACGCAGTATTTT.

The chain uses TRBV6-1 and TRBJ1-5, with a possible D match to TRBD1 (5 bases). CDR3 length: 15 residues. V lost 2 bases to trimming and J lost 4 bases, with 12 bases between them. In germline, CDR1 is MNHNS, CDR2 SASEGT. The CDR3 bases are TGTGCCAGCAGTGAAAGCCCTGGGGGGAATCAGCCCCAGCATTTT. Its protein product is CASSESPGGNQPQHF.